These 30 T cell receptor beta chains originate from one sample sequenced in a study of shared clonotypes between healthy human individuals. Data came from immunoSEQ multiplex PCR; TCRdb stores just in-frame clones and leaves some out. The table has about 2.4 million clones, 93% seen once; the top ten hold 0.35% to 0.45%. The sample was naive CD4+ T cells from PBMCs. Subset defined: CD45RA+ positively selected. These receptors were collected from a man between 18 and 35 years old in good health. Some clones in this sample may be carry-over from other donors' samples.

The gene calls are TRBV7-8 and TRBJ2-2, with D perhaps TRBD2 (5 bases). V was cut by 3 bases and J by 6 bases, with 14 bases left in between. CDR3 length: 15 residues. Germline-derived CDR1 and CDR2 are SGHVS and FQNEAQ. This CDR3 reads CASSLGPMRAGELFF. In nucleotides, the CDR3 is TGTGCCAGCAGCTTGGGCCCAATGCGGGCCGGGGAGCTGTTTTTT.

The chain joins TRBV7-9 to TRBJ1-5; D unclear. The ends were cut back, 5 bases at V and 2 bases at J, with 10 bases in the middle. Germline CDR1 reads SEHNR; CDR2 reads FQNEAQ (reference sequence). The CDR3 extends over 14 amino acids. This CDR3 reads CASSQNSGNQPQHF. The CDR3 nucleotides are TGTGCCAGCAGCCAAAACTCAGGCAATCAGCCCCAGCATTTT.

This clone was picked up one time. This chain links TRBV5-6 with TRBJ2-5; TRBD2 matches 8 bases. The ends lost 4 bases at V and 5 bases at J; junction bases unmatched: 10. The CDR3 length is 15 residues. Germline CDR1 reads SGHDT; CDR2 reads YYEEEE. The CDR3 DNA is TGTGCCAGCAGCCCGACCACTAGCGGCGGGGAGACCCAGTACTTC. This sequence encodes CASSPTTSGGETQYF. Drawing the rest from reference TRBV5-6 and TRBJ2-5, the complete variable domain is DAGVTQSPTHLIKTRGQQVTLRCSPKSGHDTVSWYQQALGQGPQFIFQYYEEEERQRGNFPDRFSGHQFPNYSSELNVNALLLGDSALYLCASSPTTSGGETQYFGPGTRLLVL.

CDR3 amino acids: CATRDAGANVLTF. The CDR3 nucleotides read TGCGCCACCCGGGATGCTGGGGCCAACGTCCTGACTTTC. This chain uses TRBV5-1 with TRBJ2-6; tentatively, D is TRBD2 (5 bases). CDR1 SGHRS and CDR2 YFSETQ come from the germline V gene. Trimming took off 9 bases at V and 2 bases at J, with 9 bases between the two ends. This CDR3 spans 13 amino acids.

The CDR3 DNA is TGTGCCAGTAGTATAGGTGGGACTCGTGGGGCCAACGTCCTGACTTTC. Its translation: CASSIGGTRGANVLTF. The chain links TRBV19 to TRBJ2-6; D might be TRBD2 (6 bases). The CDR3 extends over 16 amino acids. V lost 1 base, J lost 3 bases, and 10 bases lay in between. From germline, CDR1 is LNHDA and CDR2 SQIVND (reference sequence).

The V and J genes are TRBV29-1 and TRBJ2-3; D possibly corresponds to TRBD2 (6 bases). With 4 bases removed from V and 4 bases from J, the gap between germline ends came to 12 bases. Germline CDR1 is SQVTM and CDR2 is ANQGSEA. The CDR3 loop spans 13 amino acids. The CDR3 nucleotides read TGCAGCGTTGGGGGGAGGATCCCAGATACGCAGTATTTT. Its protein product is CSVGGRIPDTQYF.

Notes on this clone: The same CDR3 also results from other DNA sequences found in this sample. The chain joins TRBV19 to TRBJ1-1; 7 bases line up with TRBD1. Per germline, CDR1 LNHDA and CDR2 SQIVND (reference sequence). This CDR3 comprises 13 residues. V shed 5 bases, J shed 5 bases, and the junction held 5 bases outside the gene matches. CDR3 amino acids: CASSFRGGTEAFF. CDR3 nucleotide sequence: TGTGCCAGTAGTTTCAGGGGGGGAACTGAAGCTTTCTTT.

The gene calls are TRBV4-1 and TRBJ2-7; D unresolved. Germline V gene lookup returns CDR1 MGHRA and CDR2 YSYEKL. This CDR3 spans 15 amino acids. V was shortened by 4 bases and J by 3 bases, with 16 bases between the two germline ends. CDR3 DNA sequence: TGCGCCAGCAGCCCCCGCGGCGGCAGAGACTACGAGCAGTACTTC. Translated: CASSPRGGRDYEQYF.

This chain uses TRBV27 with TRBJ1-1; D ambiguous. The CDR3 is 11 amino acids. Germline V gene sequence: CDR1 MNHEY, CDR2 SMNVEV (reference sequence). The V and J ends lost 7 bases and 3 bases respectively, with 6 bases between them. CDR3 sequence: CASKTDTEAFF. In nucleotides, the CDR3 is TGTGCCAGCAAAACTGACACTGAAGCTTTCTTT.

The chain has TRBV4-2 and TRBJ2-1; TRBD2 matches 10 bases. This CDR3 is built from 18 residues. CDR1 LGHNA and CDR2 YNFKEQ come from the germline V gene. V lost 6 bases to trimming and J lost 7 bases; unmatched junction nucleotides: 18. The DNA of the CDR3 is TGTGCCAGCAGGACTAAAATCCCTGGAGCGGGAGGGAGAAATGAGCAGTTCTTC. This gives the protein CASRTKIPGAGGRNEQFF.

V and J are TRBV9 and TRBJ2-7, with 10 bases matching TRBD2. The CDR3 is 15 amino acids. The junction had 6 bases not matched to a gene; V was cut back by 0 bases and J by 6 bases. Germline CDR1 and CDR2: SGDLS and YYNGEE. This CDR3 is CASSVEASGSSEQYF. For the CDR3, the DNA is TGTGCCAGCAGCGTAGAGGCTAGCGGGAGTTCCGAGCAGTACTTC.

The CDR3 DNA reads as TGTGCCAGCAGTGATCCAGGGGACAGGGCGAATCAGCCCCAGCATTTT. Encoded protein: CASSDPGDRANQPQHF. The rearrangement joins TRBV2 to TRBJ1-5, with TRBD1 matching 9 bases. CDR1 is SNHLY and CDR2 is FYNNEI in the germline V gene. The CDR3 has 16 amino acids. V lost 3 bases to trimming and J lost 4 bases; unmatched junction nucleotides: 7.

This chain uses TRBV6-5 with TRBJ2-7; D unclear. This CDR3 has 14 amino acids. The V gene's germline CDR1 is MNHEY and CDR2 SVGAGI. Deletions cut 4 bases from V and 6 bases from J, with 16 bases between. The CDR3 loop is CASSLVLSRTEQYF. Written as DNA, the CDR3 is TGTGCCAGCAGTTTGGTACTTTCCCGCACCGAGCAGTACTTC.

As for this clone: The sample contains more than one DNA sequence encoding this CDR3. The DNA for the CDR3 is TGCGCCAGCAGCTTGGACGGCGCCTACGAGCAGTACTTC. Translated, it gives CASSLDGAYEQYF. This chain links TRBV5-1 with TRBJ2-7; D call uncertain. Germline V gene data show CDR1 as SGHRS and CDR2 as YFSETQ. Trimming left V 0 bases short and J 2 bases short, with 6 bases between. The CDR3 runs to 13 residues.

The chain carries TRBV4-2 and TRBJ1-2, with a weak D call TRBD1 (5 bases). The germline V gene encodes CDR1 LGHNA and CDR2 YNFKEQ. V was trimmed by 2 bases and J by 8 bases, leaving 12 bases between them. CDR3 size: 13 residues. CDR3 sequence: CASSQPGGEGYTF. CDR3 DNA sequence: TGTGCCAGCAGCCAACCGGGGGGAGAGGGCTACACCTTC.

This chain joins TRBV6-5 and TRBJ2-1; D remains ambiguous. This CDR3 has 12 residues. Germline CDR1 MNHEY, CDR2 SVGAGI. V was clipped by 11 bases and J by 8 bases, with 16 bases between them. CDR3 protein: CAARSGHHEQFF. CDR3 sequence (DNA): TGTGCCGCAAGGTCGGGTCACCATGAGCAGTTCTTC.

This chain links TRBV7-8 with TRBJ2-7; weak D call: TRBD2 (5 bases). Deletions cut 5 bases from V and 6 bases from J, with 14 bases between. Germline CDR1 is SGHVS and CDR2 is FQNEAQ. The CDR3 spans 13 residues. The CDR3 here is CASSPRGSGEQYF. The CDR3 DNA sequence: TGTGCCAGCAGCCCTAGAGGGTCCGGCGAGCAGTACTTC. Together with reference TRBV7-8 and TRBJ2-7, the CDR3 gives the full variable domain: GAGVSQSPRYKVAKRGQDVALRCDPISGHVSLFWYQQALGQGPEFLTYFQNEAQLDKSGLPSDRFFAERPEGSVSTLKIQRTQQEDSAVYLCASSPRGSGEQYFGPGTRLTVT.

CDR3 sequence (DNA): TGCGCCAGCAGCTTGGAACAGAATAATTCACCCCTCCACTTT. It is translated as CASSLEQNNSPLHF. V usage is TRBV5-1 and J usage is TRBJ1-6; D is unclear. Germline CDR1 reads SGHRS; CDR2 reads YFSETQ. The V and J ends lost 0 bases and 5 bases respectively, with 6 bases between them. There are 14 residues in the CDR3.

CDR3 in amino acids: CASSQVKAAALAGLIDSYEQYF. The DNA for the CDR3 is TGTGCCAGCAGCCAAGTTAAGGCCGCGGCGCTAGCGGGGCTGATCGACTCCTACGAGCAGTACTTC. This rearrangement joins TRBV4-2 to TRBJ2-7; 9 positions match TRBD2. Per germline, CDR1 LGHNA and CDR2 YNFKEQ. This CDR3 region has 22 residues. V lost 1 base and J lost 0; bases outside the gene matches: 22.

This clone was recorded once. The chain joins TRBV7-9 to TRBJ2-1; no clear D gene. This CDR3 contains 12 residues. V shed 2 bases and J shed 9 bases, with 8 bases lying between them. Germline V gene data show CDR1 as SEHNR and CDR2 as FQNEAQ (reference sequence). CDR3 in DNA: TGTGCCAGCAGCTTATCCCAGTCTGAGCAGTTCTTC. Amino acid sequence: CASSLSQSEQFF. Together with reference TRBV7-9 and TRBJ2-1, the CDR3 gives the full variable domain: DTGVSQNPRHKITKRGQNVTFRCDPISEHNRLYWYRQTLGQGPEFLTYFQNEAQLEKSRLLSDRFSAERPKGSFSTLEIQRTEQGDSAMYLCASSLSQSEQFFGPGTRLTVL.

J is TRBJ1-3 and V is TRBV5-1; TRBD1 is a possible D gene (6 bases). The germline CDR1 and CDR2 sequences are SGHRS and YFSETQ. The V gene lost 0 bases and the J gene lost 0 bases, with 10 bases spanning the gap. The CDR3 totals 16 residues. For the CDR3, the DNA is TGCGCCAGCAGCTTGGTGGGACACCACTCTGGAAACACCATATATTTT. It specifies CASSLVGHHSGNTIYF. Combining the CDR3 with reference TRBV5-1 and TRBJ1-3 gives the whole variable domain KAGVTQTPRYLIKTRGQQVTLSCSPISGHRSVSWYQQTPGQGLQFLFEYFSETQRNKGNFPGRFSGRQFSNSRSEMNVSTLELGDSALYLCASSLVGHHSGNTIYFGEGSWLTVV.

The V gene is TRBV4-1, the J gene TRBJ2-3, with 15 positions matching TRBD2. This CDR3 spans 15 amino acids. The ends lost 5 bases at V and 5 bases at J; junction bases unmatched: 2. Per germline, CDR1 MGHRA and CDR2 YSYEKL. CDR3 in amino acids: CASSEGLAGGDTQYF. The CDR3, as DNA: TGCGCCAGCAGCGAGGGACTAGCGGGAGGAGATACGCAGTATTTT.

This chain uses TRBV28 with TRBJ1-1; D is ambiguous. Germline lookup yields CDR1 MDHEN and CDR2 SYDVKM. This CDR3 spans 16 amino acids. The V and J ends lost 6 bases and 1 base respectively, with 18 bases between them. The CDR3 DNA reads as TGTGCCAGCAGCTCTAGGGCACCTCGGGAGAACACTGAAGCTTTCTTT. It codes for CASSSRAPRENTEAFF.

Concerning this clone: Other DNA sequences in the same sample also yield this CDR3. The rearrangement links TRBV5-1 to TRBJ1-2, with 8 bases lining up with TRBD1. With V trimmed by 4 bases and J by 4 bases, 6 bases remained unmatched. This CDR3 is built from 14 residues. Germline V gene sequence: CDR1 SGHRS, CDR2 YFSETQ. Here the CDR3 DNA reads TGCGCCAGCAGCCCAGGACAGGGTGTCTATGGCTACACCTTC. Amino acid sequence: CASSPGQGVYGYTF. The full variable domain, in which reference TRBV5-1 and TRBJ1-2 provide the parts outside the CDR3, is KAGVTQTPRYLIKTRGQQVTLSCSPISGHRSVSWYQQTPGQGLQFLFEYFSETQRNKGNFPGRFSGRQFSNSRSEMNVSTLELGDSALYLCASSPGQGVYGYTFGSGTRLTVV.

This chain links TRBV5-1 with TRBJ1-2, with D unclear. The CDR3 is 13 amino acids. V was trimmed by 0 bases and J by 11 bases, leaving 14 bases between them. Germline values: CDR1 SGHRS, CDR2 YFSETQ. This CDR3 is CASSLASETDYTF. Here the CDR3 DNA reads TGCGCCAGCAGCTTGGCCAGCGAAACCGATTACACCTTC.

The chain joins TRBV10-1 to TRBJ1-1, with 8 bases aligning to TRBD1. The germline CDR1 and CDR2 sequences are WNHNN and SYGVQD (reference sequence). V shed 6 bases, J shed 1 base, and the junction held 13 bases outside the gene matches. The CDR3 has 17 residues. The CDR3 coding sequence is TGCGCCAGCAGGACAGGGGCCGGCGGGATGTGGAACACTGAAGCTTTCTTT. Encoded protein: CASRTGAGGMWNTEAFF.

As to this clone: The same CDR3 arises from other DNA sequences in this sample as well. The CDR3 nucleotides are TGTGCCAGTAGTAGGCTAAGCTCTGGAAACACCATATATTTT. Its translation: CASSRLSSGNTIYF. The chain uses TRBV19 and TRBJ1-3; no firm D call. Germline CDR1 reads LNHDA; CDR2 reads SQIVND (reference sequence). CDR3 size: 14 residues. Trimming took 4 bases from V and 0 from J, leaving 7 bases between them.

The V call is TRBV30, the J call TRBJ1-1, with a possible D match to TRBD1 (5 bases). This CDR3 contains 15 residues. V dropped 3 bases and J dropped 1 base, with 15 bases sitting between them. CDR1 and CDR2 (germline): GTSNPN, SVGIG (reference sequence). The chain's CDR3 is CAWRIRGTPNTEAFF. The CDR3 bases are TGTGCCTGGAGGATTCGGGGCACCCCGAACACTGAAGCTTTCTTT.

This clone is a singleton in its sample. The chain uses TRBV6-4 and TRBJ2-3, with 7 bases identical to TRBD2. Trimming took 4 bases from V and 2 from J; bases not matched to a gene: 9. Germline CDR1 and CDR2: MRHNA and SNTAGT. The CDR3 covers 16 residues. The CDR3 nucleotides read TGTGCCAGCAGTGCCCCGCCTAGCGGTCCCACAGATACGCAGTATTTT. This encodes CASSAPPSGPTDTQYF.

The chain couples TRBV5-1 to TRBJ2-2, with D perhaps assigned TRBD1 or TRBD2 (5 bases each). CDR3 length: 16 amino acids. V was trimmed by 0 bases and J by 6 bases, leaving 15 bases between them. Germline CDR1 SGHRS, CDR2 YFSETQ. The CDR3 bases are TGCGCCAGCAGCTTGGCCGGGGACGCCTCCCCCGGGGAGCTGTTTTTT. It encodes CASSLAGDASPGELFF.